Only a few counts were recorded for the clone carrying this T cell receptor (beta chain). Its specificity is not known. This sample was taken from a study of cytomegalovirus exposure and HLA in healthy donors. Broader study findings: In all likelihood, a cluster of highly shared sequence variants was a sequencing artifact. With high specificity and sensitivity, the classifier reportedly diagnosed cytomegalovirus status.

Trimming pared 4 bases from V and 2 bases from J, leaving 18 bases between. The length of the CDR3 is 15 residues. Per the germline V gene, CDR1 is GTSNPN and CDR2 is SVGIG (reference sequence). The PCR used 60 Vbeta and 13 Jbeta primers. Some clones are missing from TCRdb's copy, which holds only in-frame ones; the method was immunoSEQ multiplex PCR. The data show more than 150,000 clones, 81% seen once. Sequencing used PBMCs. The TCR sequence derives from a man aged 45 to 65 in good health and CMV-seronegative. The J gene is TRBJ2-7, the V gene TRBV30; D is possibly TRBD2 (7 bases). CDR3 region: CAWTAGDTSPYEQYF. CDR3 sequence (DNA): TGTGCCTGGACGGCGGGGGACACCTCCCCCTACGAGCAGTACTTC.